These 30 T cell receptor beta chains came from one sample sequenced in a study of monozygotic twins with inflammatory bowel disease. TCRdb re-called the 5' RACE reads; every CDR3 protein appears as one record, without DNA. The sample's table shows more than 300,000 distinct CDR3 sequences. The sequencing sample was made of blood. Receptors originate from a human donor with ulcerative colitis or Crohn's disease, or a healthy co-twin of an affected twin (not recorded which).

The rearrangement joins TRBV28 to TRBJ1-1; TCRdb proposes TRBD1, but this gene call is untestable without DNA. Germline assignment: CDR1 MDHEN and CDR2 SYDVKM. The CDR3 is 12 amino acids. The CDR3 sequence is CASSSPGSAAFF.

The chain carries TRBV7-9 and TRBJ1-1. The CDR3 totals 15 residues. Per germline, CDR1 SEHNR and CDR2 FQNEAQ (reference sequence). This chain's CDR3 is CASGLSSGLSTEAFF.

V usage is TRBV11-2 and J usage is TRBJ2-7. Germline-derived CDR1 and CDR2 are SGHAT and FQNNGV. CDR3 length: 11 amino acids. The CDR3 spells CASSQFHEQYF.

V is TRBV15 and J is TRBJ2-7; TCRdb selects TRBD2, and the lack of DNA leaves this call unchecked. Per germline, CDR1 LNHNV and CDR2 YYDKDF (reference sequence). There are 15 residues in the CDR3. This chain's CDR3 is CATSMGLAGAYEQYF.

The J gene is TRBJ2-1, the V gene TRBV7-2. This CDR3 has 13 amino acids. Germline lookup yields CDR1 SGHTA and CDR2 FQGNSA. The CDR3 sequence: CASSLALRNEQFF.

This sequence joins TRBV7-9 and TRBJ2-3; TCRdb gives TRBD1 as the D gene, but with no DNA this cannot be confirmed. Germline V gene sequence: CDR1 SEHNR, CDR2 FQNEAQ (reference sequence). The CDR3 runs to 15 residues. The CDR3 region is CASSSQGAGTDTQYF.

V is TRBV28 and J is TRBJ1-4; the TRBD1 assignment by TCRdb is unverifiable without DNA. The CDR3 consists of 17 residues. Germline-derived CDR1 and CDR2 are MDHEN and SYDVKM. The CDR3 loop reads CASSLPTPSGLNEKLFF. The full variable domain, completed using reference TRBV28 and TRBJ1-4, is DVKVTQSSRYLVKRTGEKVFLECVQDMDHENMFWYRQDPGLGLRLIYFSYDVKMKEKGDIPEGYSVSREKKERFSLILESASTNQTSMYLCASSLPTPSGLNEKLFFGSGTQLSVL.

The V call is TRBV20-1, the J call TRBJ2-1; TCRdb's assignment of TRBD1 cannot be checked, as there is no DNA. The CDR3 covers 14 residues. The germline CDR1 and CDR2 sequences are DFQATT and SNEGSKA (reference sequence). CDR3 region: CSAPIHGSYNEQFF.

This chain links TRBV20-1 with TRBJ2-7; TCRdb outputs TRBD1, but without DNA this stays unchecked. The CDR3 is 11 amino acids. Looked up from germline, CDR1 is DFQATT and CDR2 is SNEGSKA (reference sequence). This chain's CDR3 is CSARVSREQYF.

The J gene is TRBJ2-1, the V gene TRBV20-1. This CDR3 has 13 amino acids. Germline V CDR1 and CDR2: DFQATT, SNEGSKA (reference sequence). The CDR3 protein is CSHLPSSYNEQFF.

This rearrangement joins TRBV6-6 to TRBJ2-3; TCRdb outputs TRBD2, but without DNA this stays unchecked. The CDR3 has 14 amino acids. The germline V gene encodes CDR1 MNHNY and CDR2 SVGAGI (reference sequence). The CDR3 protein is CASSRTSGTDTQYF.

J is TRBJ2-3 and V is TRBV7-9; TCRdb gives TRBD1 as the D gene, but with no DNA this cannot be confirmed. The CDR3 loop spans 17 amino acids. CDR1 is SEHNR and CDR2 is FQNEAQ in the germline V gene (reference sequence). The CDR3 region is CASSSPVLRGSTDTQYF.

The chain is built from TRBV19 and TRBJ2-1; the TCRdb call, TRBD1, lacks DNA for checking. Per the germline V gene, CDR1 is LNHDA and CDR2 is SQIVND (reference sequence). The CDR3 runs 13 residues. The CDR3 loop is CASSPPRGNEQFF.

The V and J genes are TRBV28 and TRBJ2-5; TCRdb lists TRBD1, though no DNA is available to test this call. Germline CDR1 reads MDHEN; CDR2 reads SYDVKM. This CDR3 has 14 amino acids. The chain's CDR3 is CASSPSGQEETQYF.

The J gene is TRBJ2-5, the V gene TRBV23-1. TRBV23-1 is identified as an open reading frame with a role that is uncertain. The CDR3 runs to 11 residues. CDR3 sequence reads: CASSQSRLTRF.

The rearrangement uses TRBV20-1 and TRBJ2-7; checking the TCRdb D call of TRBD2 is not possible without DNA. The germline CDR1 and CDR2 sequences are DFQATT and SNEGSKA (reference sequence). The CDR3 length is 15 residues. Here the CDR3 reads CSATGTSGNSYEQYF.

The chain recombines TRBV28 with TRBJ2-1; TCRdb's assignment of TRBD1 cannot be checked, as there is no DNA. Germline loops: CDR1 MDHEN, CDR2 SYDVKM. This CDR3 spans 16 amino acids. The CDR3 sequence: CASRNFGGAPTNEQFF.

This rearrangement joins TRBV24-1 to TRBJ2-3; with no DNA, the TCRdb D assignment of TRBD1 cannot be verified. CDR1 KGHDR and CDR2 SFDVKD come from the germline V gene. CDR3 length equals 14 residues. Here the CDR3 reads CATRSTGLTDTQYF.

The V gene is TRBV7-2, the J gene TRBJ2-5; with no DNA, the TCRdb D assignment of TRBD1 cannot be verified. Per the germline V gene, CDR1 is SGHTA and CDR2 is FQGNSA. The CDR3 has 15 residues. Here the CDR3 reads CASSRAGRIGETQYF.

The chain couples TRBV11-1 to TRBJ2-1; TCRdb picks TRBD1, but there is no DNA to check that call. Germline V lookup: CDR1 SGHAT, CDR2 FQDESV (reference sequence). This CDR3 region has 18 residues. The CDR3 reads CASSPGVAFLSSYNEQFF.

The V gene is TRBV6-1, the J gene TRBJ1-1; lacking DNA, the TRBD1 call made by TCRdb goes unchecked. CDR1 is MNHNS and CDR2 is SASEGT in the germline V gene. CDR3 length equals 15 residues. The CDR3 spells CASSGTGAKNTEAFF.

This chain uses TRBV20-1 with TRBJ2-3; without DNA, the TCRdb call of TRBD1 cannot be checked. The CDR3 sequence is 15 residues long. From germline, CDR1 is DFQATT and CDR2 SNEGSKA (reference sequence). CDR3 region: CSARPPGLATDTQYF.

The rearrangement joins TRBV5-1 to TRBJ2-2; there is no DNA to check the TCRdb D call of TRBD1. Germline V gives CDR1 SGHRS, CDR2 YFSETQ. The CDR3 spans 15 residues. The CDR3 sequence is CASSFWTGITGELFF.

The chain links TRBV7-7 to TRBJ2-3; absent DNA, TCRdb's TRBD1 call cannot be checked. The germline V gene has CDR1 SSHAT and CDR2 FNYEAQ (reference sequence). The CDR3 is 16 amino acids. The CDR3: CASSPSSIPGIDTQYF.

V gene TRBV2 combines with J gene TRBJ1-4. CDR3 length equals 15 residues. Germline CDR1 SNHLY, CDR2 FYNNEI. The CDR3 region is CASSGSGAGNEKLFF.

The gene calls are TRBV3-1 and TRBJ1-1. The CDR3 has 13 residues. CDR1 and CDR2 from the germline V gene are LGHDT and YNNKEL (reference sequence). CDR3 region: CASSQARNTEAFF.

The chain employs TRBV7-2 and TRBJ2-1; TCRdb's D gene call, TRBD2, goes unchecked for lack of DNA. The CDR3 sequence is 13 residues long. Looked up from germline, CDR1 is SGHTA and CDR2 is FQGNSA. The CDR3 is CASSPTGLPKQFF.

The V gene is TRBV7-2, the J gene TRBJ2-2; TCRdb names TRBD1, which stays unverified in the absence of DNA. CDR3 length: 16 residues. CDR1 SGHTA and CDR2 FQGNSA come from the germline V gene. Here the CDR3 reads CASSLDRAANTGELFF.

This chain uses TRBV28 with TRBJ2-2; the D call of TRBD1 rests on TCRdb alone, since no DNA is present to check it. The germline CDR1 and CDR2 sequences are MDHEN and SYDVKM. This CDR3 is 18 amino acids long. The CDR3 spells CASSPTPGGSHNTGELFF.

The chain combines TRBV12-3 or TRBV12-4 with TRBJ1-1. CDR3 length: 14 residues. The CDR3: CASSLFQRNTEAFF.